This T cell receptor (beta chain) was captured in a study of T cell responses to AZD1222 COVID-19 vaccine. Across the study: Doses given second, at about 4 or about 12 weeks, were pooled.

Profiled with immunoSEQ multiplex PCR; TCRdb holds only in-frame clones, not every one. The sample shows 120,000 to 150,000 clones, more than 90% of them seen only once. In the case of this clone: Its antigen is unidentified.

Study observations and caveats: In all cases, repertoires were sampled only after the peak T cell response. Across the whole spike, CD4 TCRs peaked at regions 160-218 and 743-854. There were mostly white British donors and more females than males, and clonal diversity was possibly underestimated.

The V gene lost 0 bases and the J gene lost 0 bases, with 20 bases spanning the gap. From germline, CDR1 is MGHRA and CDR2 YSYEKL. The CDR3 contains 19 residues. The source material was peripheral blood, sampled on day 0 of AZD1222 vaccination. The V and J genes are TRBV4-1 and TRBJ1-1; maybe TRBD1 (5 bases). The clonotype originates from an adult in good health. The DNA for the CDR3 is TGCGCCAGCAGCCAAGACCCGTATCCAGCGACAGTCATGAACACTGAAGCTTTCTTT. Translation gives CASSQDPYPATVMNTEAFF.